These 22 T cell receptor beta chains share one sample of origin, sequenced in a study of spatial heterogeneity in lung cancer (dated by TCRdb to between 2018 and 2021). To prepare the library, 5' RACE was applied. Instrument used: NextSeq 500. The public reads were reprocessed in TCRdb via fastp at Q25 and MiXCR, keeping in-frame beta chains. Merged by CDR3 protein, the rows form single entries marked with the most common genes and DNA. The sample includes just over 70,000 distinct CDR3 sequences, with less than 9.5% observed a single time. About 2% of the sample rests with the top ten. Explained via the paper, the time point label denotes: blood at routine non-recurrence follow-up after resection. The starting material was PBMCs, obtained at follow-up. These TCRs come from a female donor with early-stage non-small cell lung cancer.

This clonotype was counted many times. The chain combines TRBV21-1 with TRBJ1-5; the DNA was not used to check the table's D call, TRBD1. TRBV21-1 represents a pseudogene. The CDR3 covers 16 residues. This CDR3 reads CASSSRGKDSNQPQHF. CDR3 in DNA: TGTGCCAGCAGCTCCCGGGGGAAAGATAGCAATCAGCCCCAGCATTTT.

This clonotype was counted many times. The rearrangement links TRBV7-8 to TRBJ2-5; 8 bases fit TRBD2. The CDR3 is 13 residues long. The germline V gene has CDR1 SGHVS and CDR2 FQNEAQ. With V trimmed by 6 bases and J by 1 base, 1 base remained unmatched. The CDR3 DNA follows: TGTGCCAGCAGGGGGACTAGCCAAGAGACCCAGTACTTC. Residues: CASRGTSQETQYF.

This clonotype was observed at least ten times. DNA for the CDR3: TGCAGTGCTACCCCGAGCCTCGAGACCCAGTACTTC. Encoded protein: CSATPSLETQYF. The chain recombines TRBV20-1 with TRBJ2-5, with D unresolved. Trimming shortened V by 4 bases and J by 5 bases, and 11 bases separated the two germline ends. This CDR3 comprises 12 residues. Germline lookup yields CDR1 DFQATT and CDR2 SNEGSKA (reference sequence).

This clonotype was detected ten times or more. The rearrangement uses TRBV2 and TRBJ1-4; maybe TRBD1 (5 bases). Germline-derived CDR1 and CDR2 are SNHLY and FYNNEI. Trimming shortened V by 3 bases and J by 8 bases, and 10 bases separated the two germline ends. The CDR3 is 13 residues long. The CDR3: CASSDRVAEKLFF. The CDR3 DNA sequence: TGTGCCAGCAGTGACAGGGTTGCCGAAAAACTGTTTTTT.

This clonotype was detected only a few times. The J gene is TRBJ2-1, the V gene TRBV5-1; the D is unclear. V shed 4 bases and J shed 4 bases, with 12 bases lying between them. Germline-derived CDR1 and CDR2 are SGHRS and YFSETQ. The CDR3 totals 14 residues. Here the CDR3 reads CASSPSGAYNEQFF. The CDR3, as DNA: TGCGCCAGCAGCCCTTCCGGAGCTTACAATGAGCAGTTCTTC.

In its sample, this clonotype was seen many times. The J gene is TRBJ1-2, the V gene TRBV28, with 10 bases aligning to TRBD1. This CDR3 comprises 15 residues. Germline CDR1 is MDHEN and CDR2 is SYDVKM. Losses at the gene ends were 7 bases for V and 6 bases for J; bases not matched to a gene: 11. The CDR3, as DNA: TGTGCCAGCACCACCACGGGACAGGGGAAGAATGGCTACACCTTC. Translating it yields CASTTTGQGKNGYTF.

This clonotype has at least ten counts. V gene TRBV5-1 combines with J gene TRBJ2-2; D uncertain. The V gene's germline CDR1 is SGHRS and CDR2 YFSETQ. This CDR3 has 13 residues. Between the trimmed V and J ends, which lost 0 bases and 4 bases, there was a span of 4 bases. The CDR3 DNA follows: TGCGCCAGCAGCTTGGCCGGCACCGGGGAGCTGTTTTTT. Amino acid sequence: CASSLAGTGELFF.

There are a few counts of this clonotype. The chain recombines TRBV12-3 or TRBV12-4 with TRBJ2-7; 8 positions match TRBD1. This CDR3 has 13 residues. The V gene end was trimmed by 6 bases and the J gene end by 3 bases; junction bases not matched to a gene: 4. This CDR3 is CASSPGQGYEQYF. CDR3 sequence (DNA): TGTGCCAGCAGCCCCGGACAGGGCTACGAGCAGTACTTC.

This clonotype was observed at least ten times. The chain is built from TRBV18 and TRBJ2-7; D is unresolved. Deletions cut 0 bases from V and 4 bases from J, with 7 bases between. The CDR3 consists of 13 residues. Germline V gene sequence: CDR1 KGHSH, CDR2 LQKENI. This chain's CDR3 is CASSPPNSYEQYF. CDR3 DNA: TGTGCCAGCTCACCACCGAACAGTTACGAGCAGTACTTC.

This clonotype appeared a few times. This chain connects TRBV20-1 to TRBJ1-4; no reliable D call. The germline gives CDR1 DFQATT, CDR2 SNEGSKA (reference sequence). The length of the CDR3 is 13 residues. The V and J ends lost 3 bases and 0 bases respectively, with 5 bases between them. The CDR3 DNA sequence: TGCAGTGCTAGTCCCGCAACTAATGAAAAACTGTTTTTT. Translation gives CSASPATNEKLFF.

There are many counts of this clonotype. The chain joins TRBV7-3 to TRBJ2-2; 7 nucleotides match TRBD2. Trimming cost V 1 base and J 5 bases; bases outside gene matches: 7. In germline, CDR1 is SGHTA, CDR2 FQGTGA. The CDR3 length is 16 residues. The CDR3 sequence is CASSLNPAGVTGELFF. CDR3 sequence (DNA): TGTGCCAGCAGCTTAAATCCGGCGGGAGTGACCGGGGAGCTGTTTTTT. Variable domain in full (rest from reference TRBV7-3 and TRBJ2-2): GAGVSQTPSNKVTEKGKYVELRCDPISGHTALYWYRQSLGQGPEFLIYFQGTGAADDSGLPNDRFFAVRPEGSVSTLKIQRTERGDSAVYLCASSLNPAGVTGELFFGEGSRLTVL.

The sample holds many counts of this clonotype. The chain couples TRBV20-1 to TRBJ2-7, with 8 bases matching TRBD1. The germline V gene encodes CDR1 DFQATT and CDR2 SNEGSKA (reference sequence). The CDR3 runs to 15 residues. The junction had 13 bases not matched to a gene; V was cut back by 4 bases and J by 5 bases. The CDR3 DNA reads TGCAGTGCTACCGGGACAGGTAGTTCTCTCGACGAGCAGTACTTC. Translated, it gives CSATGTGSSLDEQYF.

This clonotype was seen ten or more times. This chain connects TRBV5-1 to TRBJ1-2; D unclear. Germline assignment: CDR1 SGHRS and CDR2 YFSETQ. The V end lost 0 bases, the J end lost 6 bases, and 12 bases lay between the germline ends. The CDR3 runs 14 residues. The CDR3 nucleotides are TGCGCCAGCAGCTTGGCCGTGGCGGACGATGGCTACACCTTC. It is translated as CASSLAVADDGYTF.

This clonotype was seen at least ten times. The chain combines TRBV18 with TRBJ1-5, with D perhaps matching TRBD1 (6 bases). Trimming stripped 6 bases from V and 7 bases from J, with 22 bases between. From germline, CDR1 is KGHSH and CDR2 LQKENI. The CDR3 totals 16 residues. CDR3 sequence (DNA): TGTGCCAGCTCCGGATCCGGCAGGGGAGTTGTCCAGCCCCAGCATTTT. It codes for CASSGSGRGVVQPQHF.

This clonotype was counted between two and nine times. V gene TRBV29-1 combines with J gene TRBJ2-7; D is possibly TRBD1 or TRBD2 (5 bases each). This CDR3 is built from 13 residues. Germline loops: CDR1 SQVTM, CDR2 ANQGSEA. Trimming cost V 7 bases and J 5 bases, with 18 bases left between them. The CDR3 protein is CSATGTSLNEQYF. The DNA of the CDR3 is TGCAGCGCCACCGGGACCTCGCTTAACGAGCAGTACTTC.

This clonotype has at least ten counts. The rearrangement uses TRBV9 and TRBJ2-5, with 9 bases aligning to TRBD2. This CDR3 has 18 residues. The junction had 14 bases not matched to a gene; V was cut back by 5 bases and J by 0 bases. From germline, CDR1 is SGDLS and CDR2 YYNGEE. The CDR3 DNA follows: TGTGCCAGCAGGGGTTTGGGTAGCGGGAGAGTTTACCAAGAGACCCAGTACTTC. Translating it yields CASRGLGSGRVYQETQYF. Supplemented by reference TRBV9 and TRBJ2-5, the full variable domain reads DSGVTQTPKHLITATGQRVTLRCSPRSGDLSVYWYQQSLDQGLQFLIQYYNGEERAKGNILERFSAQQFPDLHSELNLSSLELGDSALYFCASRGLGSGRVYQETQYFGPGTRLLVL.

This clonotype has a handful of counts. The chain couples TRBV4-2 to TRBJ2-6; tentative D call: TRBD1 (5 bases). CDR1 and CDR2 (germline): LGHNA, YNFKEQ. The V and J ends lost 2 bases and 2 bases respectively, with 10 bases between them. The CDR3 runs 16 residues. The CDR3 coding sequence is TGTGCCAGCAGCCAAAAAGGGGTAGCTGGGGCCAACGTCCTGACTTTC. It codes for CASSQKGVAGANVLTF.

The V call is TRBV14, the J call TRBJ2-7; TRBD1 agrees at 9 bases. Germline CDR1 and CDR2: SGHDN and FVKESK. Trimming took 6 bases from V and 5 from J; bases not matched to a gene: 2. This CDR3 is 12 amino acids long. The CDR3 nucleotides are TGTGCCAGCAGGGGACAGGGCGACGAGCAGTACTTC. It yields the protein CASRGQGDEQYF.

This clonotype was picked up many times. At one of its ends the junction is not consistent with the germline gene, which may arise from a read error. This chain links TRBV7-7 with TRBJ2-3; D uncertain. This CDR3 is 13 amino acids long. Germline values: CDR1 SSHAT, CDR2 FNYEAQ (reference sequence). Here the CDR3 reads CASSPRITDTQYF. The CDR3 region has the DNA TGTGCTAGCAGCCCCCGAATTACAGATACGCAGTATTTT.

This clonotype has a count of ten or more. This chain links TRBV7-2 with TRBJ2-6, with D perhaps TRBD2 (5 bases). Trimming removed 4 bases at V and 12 bases at J, with 13 bases between. From germline, CDR1 is SGHTA and CDR2 FQGNSA. The length of the CDR3 is 13 residues. The CDR3 nucleotides are TGTGCCAGCAGCTCCTCAGGCGGACTCGTCCTGACTTTC. It codes for CASSSSGGLVLTF.

This clonotype came up many times. The V gene is TRBV9, the J gene TRBJ1-6; D call uncertain. Trimming left V 3 bases short and J 5 bases short, with 6 bases between. The germline CDR1 and CDR2 sequences are SGDLS and YYNGEE. CDR3 length: 13 amino acids. DNA of the CDR3: TGTGCCAGCAGCGCGCCGCATAATTCACCCCTCCACTTT. This encodes CASSAPHNSPLHF.

At least ten counts were recorded for this clonotype. The J gene is TRBJ2-7, the V gene TRBV21-1; the table's D call of TRBD2 was not tested on the DNA. TRBV21-1 is an annotated pseudogene. The CDR3 has 15 amino acids. The DNA of the CDR3 is TGTGCCAGCAGCATGACGGGAGGGCCGGGCTACGAGCAGTACTTC. Its translation: CASSMTGGPGYEQYF.